The clone carrying this T cell receptor beta chain was observed a handful of times. The antigen is undetermined. Each CDR3 protein gets one entry after TCRdb re-called the RACE reads with MiXCR. Of about 140,000 distinct CDR3 sequences listed, about 10% are singletons. The data originate from a study of human T cells and chemical hapten exposure. Study results and limitations: Since the donors had alopecia, their immune response may not be the same as that of healthy people.

V lost 7 bases and J lost 7, with 17 bases in between. The CDR3 covers 12 residues. Germline values: CDR1 DFQATT, CDR2 SNEGSKA (reference sequence). The time point here: patch test 2, 6 weeks after DPC sensitization. Documented treatment: therapeutic diphenylcyclopropenone sensitization with weekly scalp DPC. This chain connects TRBV20-1 to TRBJ2-7; D ambiguous. Sequenced material: whole blood, taken in connection with sensitization to the hapten diphenylcyclopropenone (DPC). This sequence originates from a woman aged 50 to 60 with alopecia areata. Some clones in this sample may be carry-over from other donors' samples. Here the CDR3 DNA reads TGCAGTGTTGGGCGGCCTTCTGAGGAGCAGTACTTC. It yields the protein CSVGRPSEEQYF.